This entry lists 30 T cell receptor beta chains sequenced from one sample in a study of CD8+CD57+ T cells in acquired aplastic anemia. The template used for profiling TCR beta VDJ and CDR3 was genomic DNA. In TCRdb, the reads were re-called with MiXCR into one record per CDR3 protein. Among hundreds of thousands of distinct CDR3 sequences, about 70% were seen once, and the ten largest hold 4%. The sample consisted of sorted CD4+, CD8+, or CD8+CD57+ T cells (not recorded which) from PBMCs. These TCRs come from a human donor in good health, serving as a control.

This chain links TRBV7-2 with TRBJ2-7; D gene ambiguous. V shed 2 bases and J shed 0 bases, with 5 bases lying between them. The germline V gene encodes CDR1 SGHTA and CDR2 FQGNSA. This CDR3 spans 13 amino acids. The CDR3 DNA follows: TGTGCCAGCAGCTTAAGCGTCTCCTACGAGCAGTACTTC. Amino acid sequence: CASSLSVSYEQYF.

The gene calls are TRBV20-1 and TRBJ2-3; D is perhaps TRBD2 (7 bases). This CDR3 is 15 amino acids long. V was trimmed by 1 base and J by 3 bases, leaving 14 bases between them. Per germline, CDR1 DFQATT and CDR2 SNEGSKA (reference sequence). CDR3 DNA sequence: TGCAGTGCTAGAGTGGGGCGGGGGCTAACAGATACGCAGTATTTT. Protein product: CSARVGRGLTDTQYF.

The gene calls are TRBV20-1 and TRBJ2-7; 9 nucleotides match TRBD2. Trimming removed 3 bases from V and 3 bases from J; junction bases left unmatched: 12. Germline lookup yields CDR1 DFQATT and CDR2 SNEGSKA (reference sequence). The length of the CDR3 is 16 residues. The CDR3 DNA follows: TGCAGTGCTAGTGGAGCGGGAGGCGCCGGGGGCTACGAGCAGTACTTC. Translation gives CSASGAGGAGGYEQYF.

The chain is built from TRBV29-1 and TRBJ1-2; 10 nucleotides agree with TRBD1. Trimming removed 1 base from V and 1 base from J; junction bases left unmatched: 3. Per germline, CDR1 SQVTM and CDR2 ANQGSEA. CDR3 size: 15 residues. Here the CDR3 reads CSVEAGTGDNYGYTF. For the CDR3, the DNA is TGCAGCGTTGAAGCGGGGACAGGGGATAACTATGGCTACACCTTC.

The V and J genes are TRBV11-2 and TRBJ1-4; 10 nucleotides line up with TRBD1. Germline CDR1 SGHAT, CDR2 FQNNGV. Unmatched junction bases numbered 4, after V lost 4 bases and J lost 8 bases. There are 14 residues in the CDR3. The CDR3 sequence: CASSSGTGDEKLFF. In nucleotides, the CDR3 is TGTGCCAGCAGCTCCGGGACAGGGGACGAAAAACTGTTTTTT.

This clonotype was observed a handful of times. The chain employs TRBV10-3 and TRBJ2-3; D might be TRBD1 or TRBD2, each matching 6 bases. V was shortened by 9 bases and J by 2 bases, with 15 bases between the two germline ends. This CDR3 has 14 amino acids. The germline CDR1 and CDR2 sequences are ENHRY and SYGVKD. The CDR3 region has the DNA TGTGCCATAGGGGGTGGGCGGGACACAGATACGCAGTATTTT. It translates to CAIGGGRDTDTQYF.

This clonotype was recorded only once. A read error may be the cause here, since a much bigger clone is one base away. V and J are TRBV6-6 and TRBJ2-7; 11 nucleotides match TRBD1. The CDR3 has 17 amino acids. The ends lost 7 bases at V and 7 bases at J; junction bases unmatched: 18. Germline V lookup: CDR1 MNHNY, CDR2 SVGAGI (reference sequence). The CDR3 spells CASIRRGGQGVLNEQYF. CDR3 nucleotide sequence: TGTGCCAGCATCCGCAGGGGGGGACAGGGGGTCCTTAATGAGCAGTACTTC.

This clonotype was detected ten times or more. The CDR3 is CASSTDANTIYF. The CDR3 nucleotides are TGTGCCAGCAGCACCGACGCGAACACCATATATTTT. The rearrangement uses TRBV11-2 and TRBJ1-3; D gene uncertain. Deletions cut 5 bases from V and 7 bases from J, with 9 bases between. Germline assignment: CDR1 SGHAT and CDR2 FQNNGV. There are 12 residues in the CDR3.

CDR3: CATSRVGGSGYEQYF. CDR3 bases: TGTGCCACCAGCAGAGTCGGGGGGTCAGGGTACGAGCAGTACTTC. V usage is TRBV15 and J usage is TRBJ2-7, with 7 bases identical to TRBD2. Per the germline V gene, CDR1 is LNHNV and CDR2 is YYDKDF (reference sequence). There are 15 residues in the CDR3. V lost 1 base, J lost 4 bases, and 7 bases stayed unmatched.

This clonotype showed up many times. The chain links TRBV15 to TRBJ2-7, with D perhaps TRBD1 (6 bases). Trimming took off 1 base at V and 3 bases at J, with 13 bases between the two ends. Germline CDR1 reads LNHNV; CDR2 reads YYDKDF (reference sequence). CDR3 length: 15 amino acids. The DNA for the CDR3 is TGTGCCACCAGCAGAGCCCCGACAGGACGCTACGAGCAGTACTTC. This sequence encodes CATSRAPTGRYEQYF.

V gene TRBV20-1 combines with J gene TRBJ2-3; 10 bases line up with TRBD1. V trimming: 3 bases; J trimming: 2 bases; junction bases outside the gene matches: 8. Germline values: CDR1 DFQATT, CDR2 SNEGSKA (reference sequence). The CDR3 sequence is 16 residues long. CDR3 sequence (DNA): TGCAGTGCTAGCGGTTCCGGACAGGGGGTCACAGATACGCAGTATTTT. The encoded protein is CSASGSGQGVTDTQYF.

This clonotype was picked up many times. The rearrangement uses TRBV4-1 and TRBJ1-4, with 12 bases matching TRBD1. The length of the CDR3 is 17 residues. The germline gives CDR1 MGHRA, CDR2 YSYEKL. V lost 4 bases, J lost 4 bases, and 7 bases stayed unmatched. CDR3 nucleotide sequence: TGCGCCAGCAGCCCTGGGGACAGGGGGCTTCGTAATGAAAAACTGTTTTTT. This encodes CASSPGDRGLRNEKLFF.

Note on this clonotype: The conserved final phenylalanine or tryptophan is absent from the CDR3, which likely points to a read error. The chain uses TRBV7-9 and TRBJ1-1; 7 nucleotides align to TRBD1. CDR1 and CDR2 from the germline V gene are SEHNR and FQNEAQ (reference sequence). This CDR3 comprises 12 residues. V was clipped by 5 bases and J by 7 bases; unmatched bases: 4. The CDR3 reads CASSANRGEAFL. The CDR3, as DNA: TGTGCCAGCAGCGCTAACAGGGGTGAAGCTTTCCTT.

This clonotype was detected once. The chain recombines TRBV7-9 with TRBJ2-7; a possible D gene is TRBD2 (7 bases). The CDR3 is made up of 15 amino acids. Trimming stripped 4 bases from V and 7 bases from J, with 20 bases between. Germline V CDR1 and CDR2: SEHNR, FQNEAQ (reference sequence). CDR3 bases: TGTGCCAGCAGCTCGCCGGGTCGGGGGGCGCGGGAGCAGTACTTC. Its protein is CASSSPGRGAREQYF.

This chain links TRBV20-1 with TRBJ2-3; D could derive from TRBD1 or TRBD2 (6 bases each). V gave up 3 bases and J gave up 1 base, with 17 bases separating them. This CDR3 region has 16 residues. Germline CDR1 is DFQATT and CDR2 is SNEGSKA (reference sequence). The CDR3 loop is CSARGVGGRGTDTQYF. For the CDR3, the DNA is TGCAGTGCTAGGGGCGTAGGGGGGCGAGGCACAGATACGCAGTATTTT.

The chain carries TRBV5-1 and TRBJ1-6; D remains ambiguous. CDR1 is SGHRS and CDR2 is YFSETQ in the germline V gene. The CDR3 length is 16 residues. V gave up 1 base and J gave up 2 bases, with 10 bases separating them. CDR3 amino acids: CASSLTSGTYNSPLHF. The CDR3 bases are TGCGCCAGCAGCTTGACTAGCGGAACCTATAATTCACCCCTCCACTTT.

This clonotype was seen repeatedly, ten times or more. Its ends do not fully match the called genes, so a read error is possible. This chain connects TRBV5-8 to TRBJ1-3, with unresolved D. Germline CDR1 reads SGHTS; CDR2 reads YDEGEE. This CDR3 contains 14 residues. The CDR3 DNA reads TGCGCCAGCAGCTTGGGTCCCTCTGGAAACACCATATATTTT. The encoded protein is CASSLGPSGNTIYF.

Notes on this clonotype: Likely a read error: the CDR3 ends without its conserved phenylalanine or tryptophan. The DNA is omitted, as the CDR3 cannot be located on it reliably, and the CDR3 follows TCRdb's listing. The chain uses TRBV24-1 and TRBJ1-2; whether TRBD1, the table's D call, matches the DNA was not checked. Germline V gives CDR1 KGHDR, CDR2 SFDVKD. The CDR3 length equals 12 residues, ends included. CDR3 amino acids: CATSDWGVGYSL.

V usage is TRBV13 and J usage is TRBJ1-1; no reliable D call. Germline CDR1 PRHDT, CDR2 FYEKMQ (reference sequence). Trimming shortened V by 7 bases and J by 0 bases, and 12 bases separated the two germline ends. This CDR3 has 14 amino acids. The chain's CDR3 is CASTLSAMNTEAFF. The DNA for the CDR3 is TGTGCCAGCACCCTGAGCGCCATGAACACTGAAGCTTTCTTT.

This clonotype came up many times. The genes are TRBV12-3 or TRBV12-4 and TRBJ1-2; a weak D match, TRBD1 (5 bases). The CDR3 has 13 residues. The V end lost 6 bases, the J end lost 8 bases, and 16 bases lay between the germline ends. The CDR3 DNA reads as TGTGCCAGCAGCCGGGGCCCCGGACCGGGCTACACCTTC. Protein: CASSRGPGPGYTF.

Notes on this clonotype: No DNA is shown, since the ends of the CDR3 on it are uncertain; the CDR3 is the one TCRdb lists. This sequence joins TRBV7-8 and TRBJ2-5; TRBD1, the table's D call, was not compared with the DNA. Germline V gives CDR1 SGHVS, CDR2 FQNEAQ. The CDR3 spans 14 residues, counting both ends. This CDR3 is CATEGGQETQYFGF.

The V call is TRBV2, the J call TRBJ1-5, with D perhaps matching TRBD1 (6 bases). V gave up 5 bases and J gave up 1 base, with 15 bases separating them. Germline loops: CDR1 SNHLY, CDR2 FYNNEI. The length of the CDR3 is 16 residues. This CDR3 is CASSWRGGGSNQPQHF. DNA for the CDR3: TGTGCCAGCAGTTGGAGAGGGGGGGGGAGCAATCAGCCCCAGCATTTT. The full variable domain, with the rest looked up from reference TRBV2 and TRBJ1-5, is EPEVTQTPSHQVTQMGQEVILRCVPISNHLYFYWYRQILGQKVEFLVSFYNNEISEKSEIFDDQFSVERPDGSNFTLKIRSTKLEDSAMYFCASSWRGGGSNQPQHFGDGTRLSIL.

CDR3 loop: CAISGQGSYEQYF. CDR3 bases: TGTGCCATCAGTGGACAGGGATCCTACGAGCAGTACTTC. J is TRBJ2-7 and V is TRBV10-3, with TRBD1 matching 7 bases. This CDR3 contains 13 residues. After removal of 4 bases from V and 1 base from J, the junction contained 1 base not matched to a gene. In germline, CDR1 is ENHRY, CDR2 SYGVKD.

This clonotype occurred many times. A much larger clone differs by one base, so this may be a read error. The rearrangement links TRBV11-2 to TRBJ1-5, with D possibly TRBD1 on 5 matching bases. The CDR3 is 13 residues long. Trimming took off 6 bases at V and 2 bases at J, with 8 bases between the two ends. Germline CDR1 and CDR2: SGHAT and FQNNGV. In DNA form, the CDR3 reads TGTGCCAGCAGTTGGGGGGGCAATCAGCCCCAGCATTTT. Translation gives CASSWGGNQPQHF. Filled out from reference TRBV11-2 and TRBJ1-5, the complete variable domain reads EAGVAQSPRYKIIEKRQSVAFWCNPISGHATLYWYQQILGQGPKLLIQFQNNGVVDDSQLPKDRFSAERLKGVDSTLKIQPAKLEDSAVYLCASSWGGNQPQHFGDGTRLSIL.

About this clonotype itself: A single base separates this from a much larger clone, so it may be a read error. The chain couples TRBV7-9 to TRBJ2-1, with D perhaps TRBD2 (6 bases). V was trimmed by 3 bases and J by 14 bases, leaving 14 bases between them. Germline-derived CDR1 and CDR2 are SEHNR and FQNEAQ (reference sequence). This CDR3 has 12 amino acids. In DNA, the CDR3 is TGTGCCAGCAGCTTGGTTTGGTGGGAGGAGTTCTTC. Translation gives CASSLVWWEEFF.

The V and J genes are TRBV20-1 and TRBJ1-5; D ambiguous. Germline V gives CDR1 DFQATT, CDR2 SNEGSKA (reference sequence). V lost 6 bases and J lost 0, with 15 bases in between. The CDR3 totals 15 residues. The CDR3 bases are TGCAGTGCCATTTACCCCGGGTATAGCAATCAGCCCCAGCATTTT. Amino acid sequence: CSAIYPGYSNQPQHF.

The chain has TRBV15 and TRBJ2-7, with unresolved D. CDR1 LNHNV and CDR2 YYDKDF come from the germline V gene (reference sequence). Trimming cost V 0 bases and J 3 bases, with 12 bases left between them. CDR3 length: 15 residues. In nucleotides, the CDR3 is TGTGCCACCAGCAGAGATAGGTTACGGATCTACGAGCAGTACTTC. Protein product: CATSRDRLRIYEQYF.

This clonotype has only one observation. The CDR3 DNA reads as TGTGCCAGCAGCCGGCAGCGTGGGACTACCGGTGAAGATTTTTTT. Residues: CASSRQRGTTGEDFF. J is TRBJ2-2 and V is TRBV7-9; 7 bases match TRBD2. The trim removed 5 bases at V and 17 bases at J, leaving 20 bases unmatched. The CDR3 sequence is 15 residues long. Germline V gene data show CDR1 as SEHNR and CDR2 as FQNEAQ (reference sequence).

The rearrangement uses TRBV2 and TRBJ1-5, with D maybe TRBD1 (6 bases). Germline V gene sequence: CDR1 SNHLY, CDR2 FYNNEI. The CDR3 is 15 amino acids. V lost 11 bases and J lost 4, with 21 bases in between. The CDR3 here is CACALEGGGNQPQHF. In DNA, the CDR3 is TGTGCCTGCGCGCTGGAGGGGGGCGGTAATCAGCCCCAGCATTTT.

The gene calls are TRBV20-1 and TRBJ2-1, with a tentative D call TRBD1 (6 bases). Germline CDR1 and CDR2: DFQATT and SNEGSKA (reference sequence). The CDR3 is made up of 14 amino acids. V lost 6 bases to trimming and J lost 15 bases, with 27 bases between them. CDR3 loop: CSAGSLVDSSPPFF. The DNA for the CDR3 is TGCAGTGCCGGCAGCTTAGTGGACAGTTCCCCGCCGTTCTTC.